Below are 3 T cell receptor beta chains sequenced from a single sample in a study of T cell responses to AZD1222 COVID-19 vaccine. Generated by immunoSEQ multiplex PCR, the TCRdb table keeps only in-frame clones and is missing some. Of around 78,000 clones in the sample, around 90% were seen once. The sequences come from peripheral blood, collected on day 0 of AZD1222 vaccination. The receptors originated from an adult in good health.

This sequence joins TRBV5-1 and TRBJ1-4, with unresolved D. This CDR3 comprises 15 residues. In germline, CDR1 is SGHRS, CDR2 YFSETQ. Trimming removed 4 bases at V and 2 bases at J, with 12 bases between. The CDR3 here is CASSLGVVTNEKLFF. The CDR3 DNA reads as TGCGCCAGCAGCCTTGGGGTTGTGACTAATGAAAAACTGTTTTTT. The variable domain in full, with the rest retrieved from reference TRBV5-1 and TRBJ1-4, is KAGVTQTPRYLIKTRGQQVTLSCSPISGHRSVSWYQQTPGQGLQFLFEYFSETQRNKGNFPGRFSGRQFSNSRSEMNVSTLELGDSALYLCASSLGVVTNEKLFFGSGTQLSVL.

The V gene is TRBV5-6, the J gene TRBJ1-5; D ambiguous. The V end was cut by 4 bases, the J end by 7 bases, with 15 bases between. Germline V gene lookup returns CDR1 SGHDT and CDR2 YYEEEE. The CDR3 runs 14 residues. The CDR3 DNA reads TGTGCCAGCAGCCAAAAGGGATTACAGCAGCCCCAGCATTTT. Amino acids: CASSQKGLQQPQHF.

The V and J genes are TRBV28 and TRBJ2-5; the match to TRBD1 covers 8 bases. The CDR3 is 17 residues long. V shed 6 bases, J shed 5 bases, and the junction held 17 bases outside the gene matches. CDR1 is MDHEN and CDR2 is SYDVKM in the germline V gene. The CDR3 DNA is TGTGCCAGCAGCCCCCTGAAAAGGACAGGGAAAATCGAGACCCAGTACTTC. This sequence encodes CASSPLKRTGKIETQYF. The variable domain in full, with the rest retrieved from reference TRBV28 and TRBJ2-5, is DVKVTQSSRYLVKRTGEKVFLECVQDMDHENMFWYRQDPGLGLRLIYFSYDVKMKEKGDIPEGYSVSREKKERFSLILESASTNQTSMYLCASSPLKRTGKIETQYFGPGTRLLVL.